The table lists the clone carrying this T cell receptor (beta chain) with a count of one. Its antigen is still unknown. An end of the junction differs from the germline gene, which may be a read error. Primers used in a second PCR of about 7 to 12 cycles were a sample-barcoded 5' primer and a J-beta primer mix. MiXCR, applied by TCRdb to the 5' RACE reads, yields one record per CDR3 protein. The sample yields about 1,500,000 distinct CDR3 sequences, 28% seen once. This sample is part of a study of blood T cells in healthy people across ages. Broader study findings: Higher diversity and more naive CD4+ cells were features of long-lived donors, compared to aged donors. The study could not conclusively compare naive and antigen-experienced cells, given its unsorted PBMCs.

Samples had at least 6 million PBMCs isolated from them. No fewer than 5.5 micrograms of total RNA were isolated from every sample. There are 16 residues in the CDR3. The V and J genes are TRBV12-3 or TRBV12-4 and TRBJ2-3, with D perhaps assigned TRBD1 or TRBD2 (5 bases each). Sequenced sample: blood. This clonotype was sampled from a woman aged 25-40 years in good health. The CDR3 coding sequence is TGTGCCAGCAGCCGTACGGGACGGAGAATCACAGATGCGCAGTATTTT. Encoded protein: CASSRTGRRITDAQYF.